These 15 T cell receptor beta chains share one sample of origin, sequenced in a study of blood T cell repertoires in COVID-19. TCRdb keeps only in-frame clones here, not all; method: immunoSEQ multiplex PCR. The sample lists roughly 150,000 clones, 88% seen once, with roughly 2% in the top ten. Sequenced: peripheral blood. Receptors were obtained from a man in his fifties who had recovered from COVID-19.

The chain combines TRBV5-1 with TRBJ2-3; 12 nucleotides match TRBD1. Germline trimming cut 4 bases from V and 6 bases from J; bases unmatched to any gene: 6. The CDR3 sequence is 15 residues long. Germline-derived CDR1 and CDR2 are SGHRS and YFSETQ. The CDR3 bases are TGCGCCAGCAGCAAACCGGGACAGGGGGCGGATACGCAGTATTTT. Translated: CASSKPGQGADTQYF.

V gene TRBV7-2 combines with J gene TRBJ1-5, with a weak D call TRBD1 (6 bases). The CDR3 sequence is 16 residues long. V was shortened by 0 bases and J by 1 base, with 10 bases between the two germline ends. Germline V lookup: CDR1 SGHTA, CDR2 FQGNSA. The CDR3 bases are TGTGCCAGCAGCTTAGCAGGGGGGGCGAGCAATCAGCCCCAGCATTTT. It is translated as CASSLAGGASNQPQHF.

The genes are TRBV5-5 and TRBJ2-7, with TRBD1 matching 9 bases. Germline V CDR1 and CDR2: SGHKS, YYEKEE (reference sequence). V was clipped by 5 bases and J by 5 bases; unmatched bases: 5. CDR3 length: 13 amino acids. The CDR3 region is CASRSGTGNEQYF. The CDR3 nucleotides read TGTGCCAGCAGATCCGGGACAGGGAACGAGCAGTACTTC.

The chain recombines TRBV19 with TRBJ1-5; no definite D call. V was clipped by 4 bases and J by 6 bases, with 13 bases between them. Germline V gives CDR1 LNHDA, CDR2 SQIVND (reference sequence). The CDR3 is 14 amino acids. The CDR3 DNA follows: TGTGCCAGTAGTACCGGAGAGGGTAGTCAGCCCCAGCATTTT. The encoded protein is CASSTGEGSQPQHF.

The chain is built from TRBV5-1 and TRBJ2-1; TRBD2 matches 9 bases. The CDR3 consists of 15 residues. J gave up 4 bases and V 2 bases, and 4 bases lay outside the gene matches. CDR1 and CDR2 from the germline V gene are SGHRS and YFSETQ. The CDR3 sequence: CASSLTSGPYNEQFF. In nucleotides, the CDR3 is TGCGCCAGCAGCTTAACTAGCGGGCCGTACAATGAGCAGTTCTTC. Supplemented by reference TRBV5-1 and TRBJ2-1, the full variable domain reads KAGVTQTPRYLIKTRGQQVTLSCSPISGHRSVSWYQQTPGQGLQFLFEYFSETQRNKGNFPGRFSGRQFSNSRSEMNVSTLELGDSALYLCASSLTSGPYNEQFFGPGTRLTVL.

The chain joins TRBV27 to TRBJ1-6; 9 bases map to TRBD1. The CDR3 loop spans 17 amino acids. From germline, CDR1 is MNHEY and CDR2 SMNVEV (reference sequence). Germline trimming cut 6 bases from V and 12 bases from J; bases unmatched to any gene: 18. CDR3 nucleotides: TGTGCCAGCAGCCAAAGAAAGCCGGACAGGGGACAAAGACCCCTCCACTTT. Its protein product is CASSQRKPDRGQRPLHF.

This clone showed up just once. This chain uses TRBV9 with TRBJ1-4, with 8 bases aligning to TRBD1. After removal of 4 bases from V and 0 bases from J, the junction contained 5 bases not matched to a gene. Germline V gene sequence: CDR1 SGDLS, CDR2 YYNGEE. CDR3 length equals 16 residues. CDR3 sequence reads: CASSPNRGATNEKLFF. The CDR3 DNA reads TGTGCCAGCAGCCCGAACAGGGGGGCAACTAATGAAAAACTGTTTTTT. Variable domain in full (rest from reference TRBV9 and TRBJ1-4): DSGVTQTPKHLITATGQRVTLRCSPRSGDLSVYWYQQSLDQGLQFLIQYYNGEERAKGNILERFSAQQFPDLHSELNLSSLELGDSALYFCASSPNRGATNEKLFFGSGTQLSVL.

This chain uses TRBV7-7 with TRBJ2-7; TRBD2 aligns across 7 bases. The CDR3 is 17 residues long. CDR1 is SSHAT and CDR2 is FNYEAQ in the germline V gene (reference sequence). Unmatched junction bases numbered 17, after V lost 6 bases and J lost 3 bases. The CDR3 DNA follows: TGTGCCAGCAGAGTTGCTTGGGGCGGGAGATTGGGCTACGAGCAGTACTTC. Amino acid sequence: CASRVAWGGRLGYEQYF.

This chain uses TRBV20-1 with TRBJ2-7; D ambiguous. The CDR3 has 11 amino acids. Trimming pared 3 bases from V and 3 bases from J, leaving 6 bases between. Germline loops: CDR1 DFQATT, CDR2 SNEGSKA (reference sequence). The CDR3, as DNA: TGCAGTGCTAGCGACTTCTACGAGCAGTACTTC. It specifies CSASDFYEQYF.

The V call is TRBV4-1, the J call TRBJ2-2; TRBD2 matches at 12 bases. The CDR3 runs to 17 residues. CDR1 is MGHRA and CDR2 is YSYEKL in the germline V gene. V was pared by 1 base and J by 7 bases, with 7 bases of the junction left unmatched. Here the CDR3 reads CASSQALAGGRGGELFF. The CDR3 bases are TGCGCCAGCAGCCAAGCTCTAGCGGGGGGGCGTGGCGGGGAGCTGTTTTTT.

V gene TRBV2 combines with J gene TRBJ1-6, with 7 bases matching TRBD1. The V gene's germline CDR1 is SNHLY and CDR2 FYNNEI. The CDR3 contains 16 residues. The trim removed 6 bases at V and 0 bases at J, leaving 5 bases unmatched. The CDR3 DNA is TGTGCCAGCAGCAACAGGGGCCCCTCCTATAATTCACCCCTCCACTTT. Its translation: CASSNRGPSYNSPLHF.

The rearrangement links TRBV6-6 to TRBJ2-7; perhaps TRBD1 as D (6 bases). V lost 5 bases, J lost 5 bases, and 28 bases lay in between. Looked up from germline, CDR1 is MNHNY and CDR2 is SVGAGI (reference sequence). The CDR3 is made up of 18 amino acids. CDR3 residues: CASSPLPRWGPGLDEQYF. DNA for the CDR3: TGTGCCAGCAGTCCGCTCCCTCGGTGGGGGCCTGGGTTGGACGAGCAGTACTTC.

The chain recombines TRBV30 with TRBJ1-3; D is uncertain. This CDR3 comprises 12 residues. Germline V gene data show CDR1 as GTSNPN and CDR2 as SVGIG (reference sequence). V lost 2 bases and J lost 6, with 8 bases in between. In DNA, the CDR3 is TGTGCCTGGAGTAGCCAACCAAACACCATATATTTT. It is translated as CAWSSQPNTIYF.

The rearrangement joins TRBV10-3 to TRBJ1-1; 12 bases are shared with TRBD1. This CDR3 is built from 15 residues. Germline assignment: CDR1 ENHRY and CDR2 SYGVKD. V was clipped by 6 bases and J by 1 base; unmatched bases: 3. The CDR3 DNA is TGTGCCATCAGGGGGACAGGGGGCCCGAACACTGAAGCTTTCTTT. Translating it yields CAIRGTGGPNTEAFF.

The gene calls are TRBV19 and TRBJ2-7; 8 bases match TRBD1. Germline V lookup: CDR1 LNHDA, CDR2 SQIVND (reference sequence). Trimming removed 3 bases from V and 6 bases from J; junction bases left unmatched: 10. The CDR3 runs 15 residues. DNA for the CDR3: TGTGCCAGTAGTATCGGGCAGGGGGCGTTAGGCGAGCAGTACTTC. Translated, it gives CASSIGQGALGEQYF.